A single sample gave rise to the 7 T cell receptor beta chains below, sequenced in a study of blood T cell repertoires in COVID-19. Assay: immunoSEQ multiplex PCR; the TCRdb copy retains only in-frame clones and omits some. The data contain around 270,000 clones, about 83% of them singletons. Material: peripheral blood. The receptors were sampled from a woman between 40 and 55 years old who had recovered from COVID-19.

The chain uses TRBV13 and TRBJ2-2; 7 bases agree with TRBD1. Germline values: CDR1 PRHDT, CDR2 FYEKMQ (reference sequence). V dropped 4 bases and J dropped 5; count of bases not matched to a gene: 10. This CDR3 has 16 residues. CDR3 in DNA: TGTGCCAGCAGCTCAGGGACAGCCACGACGACCGGGGAGCTGTTTTTT. The encoded protein is CASSSGTATTTGELFF.

The chain is built from TRBV10-1 and TRBJ2-3; a weak D match, TRBD2 (5 bases). Per germline, CDR1 WNHNN and CDR2 SYGVQD (reference sequence). The CDR3 loop spans 15 amino acids. The V gene lost 7 bases and the J gene lost 5 bases, with 19 bases spanning the gap. The CDR3: CASNKGRTLGDTQYF. The CDR3 nucleotides read TGCGCCAGCAACAAGGGAAGAACACTAGGAGATACGCAGTATTTT.

The rearrangement links TRBV2 to TRBJ1-2; D possibly corresponds to TRBD1 (5 bases). The CDR3 covers 12 residues. Trimming left V 10 bases short and J 3 bases short, with 12 bases between. Germline CDR1 and CDR2: SNHLY and FYNNEI. CDR3 protein: CATSAGDYGYTF. DNA of the CDR3: TGTGCCACCTCGGCGGGGGACTATGGCTACACCTTC.

This clone was counted between two and nine times. V usage is TRBV28 and J usage is TRBJ1-3; 9 bases agree with TRBD1. Trimming cost V 5 bases and J 0 bases; bases outside gene matches: 5. There are 16 residues in the CDR3. Germline assignment: CDR1 MDHEN and CDR2 SYDVKM. The CDR3 loop is CASSIQTGGSGNTIYF. DNA of the CDR3: TGTGCCAGCAGTATTCAGACAGGGGGCTCTGGAAACACCATATATTTT.

The V gene is TRBV29-1, the J gene TRBJ1-1, with a possible D match to TRBD1 (5 bases). Germline assignment: CDR1 SQVTM and CDR2 ANQGSEA. Between the trimmed V and J ends, which lost 2 bases and 8 bases, there was a span of 9 bases. There are 11 residues in the CDR3. Here the CDR3 DNA reads TGCAGCGTTGAACGGGGGTCCGAAGCTTTCTTT. This gives the protein CSVERGSEAFF.

This rearrangement joins TRBV20-1 to TRBJ1-2; D gene uncertain. The CDR3 is 13 residues long. Per the germline V gene, CDR1 is DFQATT and CDR2 is SNEGSKA (reference sequence). V gave up 3 bases and J gave up 1 base, with 9 bases separating them. The CDR3 nucleotides are TGCAGTGCTAGTAGGCAGGATAACTATGGCTACACCTTC. This encodes CSASRQDNYGYTF.

The sample holds one count of this clone. This rearrangement joins TRBV7-2 to TRBJ1-2; D ambiguous. Germline V gene sequence: CDR1 SGHTA, CDR2 FQGNSA. V gave up 1 base and J gave up 7 bases, with 10 bases separating them. This CDR3 spans 13 amino acids. As DNA, the CDR3 is TGTGCCAGCAGCTTAGGTCAGAGGGTTGGCTACACCTTC. Translation: CASSLGQRVGYTF.